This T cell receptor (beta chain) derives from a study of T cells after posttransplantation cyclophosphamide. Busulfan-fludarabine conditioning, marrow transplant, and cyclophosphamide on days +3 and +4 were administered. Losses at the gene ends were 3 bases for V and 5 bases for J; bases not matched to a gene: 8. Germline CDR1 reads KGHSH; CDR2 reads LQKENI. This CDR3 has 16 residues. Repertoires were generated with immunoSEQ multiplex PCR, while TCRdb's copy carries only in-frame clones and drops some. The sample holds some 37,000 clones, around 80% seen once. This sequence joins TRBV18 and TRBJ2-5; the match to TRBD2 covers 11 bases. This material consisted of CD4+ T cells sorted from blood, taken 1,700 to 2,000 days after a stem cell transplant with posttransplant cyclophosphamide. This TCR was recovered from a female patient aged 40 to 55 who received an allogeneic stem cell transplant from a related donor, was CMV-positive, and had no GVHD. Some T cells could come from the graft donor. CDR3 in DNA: TGTGCCAGCTCACCTTCGGCTAGCGGGGGGTATGAGACCCAGTACTTC. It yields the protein CASSPSASGGYETQYF.